This T cell receptor (beta chain) was sequenced for a study of cytomegalovirus exposure and HLA in healthy donors. Overall study findings and caveats: Several V segments, TRBV6-2 and TRBV6-3 among them, could not be told apart and were dropped. TCR sequences were mostly rare, though some public TCRs occurred in many donors. TCR beta chain V- and J-gene trimming was linked, in a later analysis, to a missense variant in DCLRE1C. On later analysis, the bulk of CMV-associated TCR beta chains appeared to be HLA-restricted.

This clone was recorded only once. Its antigen is unknown. V lost 2 bases to trimming and J lost 7 bases, with 14 bases between them. This CDR3 contains 15 residues. CDR1 is MNHNS and CDR2 is SASEGT in the germline V gene. The PCR ran on 60 Vbeta and 13 Jbeta primers. Sequencing was performed with immunoSEQ multiplex PCR; in TCRdb, only in-frame clones are kept and a portion is missing. The table includes approximately 120,000 clones, approximately 78% detected once. The genes are TRBV6-1 and TRBJ1-4; D perhaps matches TRBD1 (6 bases). The specimen sequenced was PBMCs. The clonotype was recovered from a woman in her thirties in good health and CMV-seronegative. This CDR3 is CASSEIRGGFEKLFF. The CDR3 DNA follows: TGTGCCAGCAGTGAAATCAGGGGCGGGTTTGAAAAACTGTTTTTT.